This TCR beta chain derives from a study of T cell responses to AZD1222 COVID-19 vaccine. Study-wide points: Mapped onto spike, vaccine-associated CD4 TCRs spanned it and were dominant at 160-218 and 743-854. Mostly white British, mostly female donors; authors suggested clonal diversity may be underestimated. Following two doses of AZD1222, Spike-specific TCR breadth and depth rose.

Profiling relied on immunoSEQ multiplex PCR, and the TCRdb table lists in-frame clones only, not all of them. The sample lists fewer than 200,000 clones, around 90% occurring once. Germline values: CDR1 MNHEY, CDR2 SVGEGT. V lost 6 bases to trimming and J lost 2 bases, with 7 bases between them. The CDR3 extends over 12 amino acids. Notes on this clone: The antigen remains undetermined.

This receptor was identified in an adult who received the AZD1222 COVID-19 vaccine. The sequencing here drew on peripheral blood, taken 28 days after the second AZD1222 dose. This chain joins TRBV6-2 or TRBV6-3 and TRBJ2-5; a possible D gene is TRBD1 (6 bases). The chain's CDR3 is CASSTGQETQYF. CDR3 nucleotide sequence: TGTGCCAGCAGCACAGGGCAAGAGACCCAGTACTTC.